Listed below are T cell receptor beta chains from one sample, sequenced in a study of PD-1 blockade in mismatch repair-deficient tumors. TCRdb's table, derived via immunoSEQ multiplex PCR, lists solely in-frame clones and lacks some. Here the sample spans about 68,000 clones, about 78% being singletons. Sequencing used peripheral blood, obtained 2 weeks after starting pembrolizumab. These TCRs come from an adult with mismatch repair-deficient cancer. CDR3s include the opening cysteine and the closing phenylalanine or tryptophan. The order of the fields is V gene, J gene, D gene, clone size, CDR3 DNA, CDR3 protein. D genes are given only for firm matches. Clone size, where shown, is once, few, many, or a class for clones that have expanded.

v_gene: TRBV9
j_gene: TRBJ2-1
d_gene: .
abundance: .
CDR3nt: TGTGCCAGCAGCCCGGGGAAGCGATACAATGAGCAGTTCTTC
CDR3aa: CASSPGKRYNEQFF

v_gene: TRBV19
j_gene: TRBJ2-2
d_gene: .
abundance: .
CDR3nt: TGTGCCAGTAGCGAAAACTCCGGGGGGCTGTTTTTT
CDR3aa: CASSENSGGLFF

v_gene: TRBV27
j_gene: TRBJ2-7
d_gene: TRBD1
abundance: .
CDR3nt: TGTGCCAGCAGTTTATCGCCGGACAGGGGGATCTACGAGCAGTACTTC
CDR3aa: CASSLSPDRGIYEQYF

v_gene: TRBV6-6
j_gene: TRBJ2-7
d_gene: .
abundance: .
CDR3nt: TGTGCCAGCAGTCACCCCCCTCCCTACGAGCAGTACTTC
CDR3aa: CASSHPPPYEQYF

v_gene: TRBV27
j_gene: TRBJ2-7
d_gene: TRBD1
abundance: .
CDR3nt: TGTGCCAGCAGTTTGATCCGGGACAGCCCCTACGAGCAGTACTTC
CDR3aa: CASSLIRDSPYEQYF

v_gene: TRBV11-3
j_gene: TRBJ1-4
d_gene: .
abundance: .
CDR3nt: TGTGCCAGCAGCTCAGGACAGTCCGTCCCTGAAATGTTTTTT
CDR3aa: CASSSGQSVPEMFF

v_gene: TRBV7-2
j_gene: TRBJ2-2
d_gene: TRBD2
abundance: .
CDR3nt: TGTGCCAGCAGCTCGATAGCGGGGGTAAACACCGGGGAGCTGTTTTTT
CDR3aa: CASSSIAGVNTGELFF

v_gene: TRBV9
j_gene: TRBJ2-3
d_gene: .
abundance: .
CDR3nt: TGTGCCAGCAGCGTAGATCCCAACGCAGATACGCAGTATTTT
CDR3aa: CASSVDPNADTQYF

v_gene: TRBV2
j_gene: TRBJ1-1
d_gene: TRBD1
abundance: few
CDR3nt: TGTGCCAGCAGACCAACAGGGGCGTTAAACACTGAAGCTTTCTTT
CDR3aa: CASRPTGALNTEAFF

v_gene: TRBV4-2
j_gene: TRBJ1-1
d_gene: .
abundance: .
CDR3nt: TGTGCCAGCAGCCTTGGAGGGGGATCGAACACTGAAGCTTTCTTT
CDR3aa: CASSLGGGSNTEAFF

v_gene: TRBV21-1
j_gene: TRBJ1-2
d_gene: .
abundance: few
CDR3nt: TGTGCCAGCACCCTGATAAACACGGGAATTGGCTACACCTTC
CDR3aa: CASTLINTGIGYTF

v_gene: TRBV5-1
j_gene: TRBJ1-1
d_gene: .
abundance: .
CDR3nt: TGCGCCAGCACCCTCCCGGGAGGGAACACTGAAGCTTTCTTT
CDR3aa: CASTLPGGNTEAFF

v_gene: TRBV5-6
j_gene: TRBJ1-2
d_gene: TRBD1
abundance: .
CDR3nt: TGTGCCAGCAGCCTGGACAGGGGCCGTAGGAGCTACACCTTC
CDR3aa: CASSLDRGRRSYTF

v_gene: TRBV11-2
j_gene: TRBJ1-4
d_gene: .
abundance: .
CDR3nt: TGTGCCAGCAGCTTAGAACGACAGGCTGGGGGGCTGTTTTTT
CDR3aa: CASSLERQAGGLFF

v_gene: TRBV27
j_gene: TRBJ2-3
d_gene: .
abundance: .
CDR3nt: TGTGCCAGCAGTTTAAGGGTTCGATCAGCGGGAGATACGCAGTATTTT
CDR3aa: CASSLRVRSAGDTQYF

v_gene: TRBV9
j_gene: TRBJ1-5
d_gene: .
abundance: .
CDR3nt: TGTGCCAGCAGCCTCGGGACGGATGCCAGCAATCAGCCCCAGCATTTT
CDR3aa: CASSLGTDASNQPQHF

v_gene: TRBV5-1
j_gene: TRBJ1-1
d_gene: .
abundance: .
CDR3nt: TGCGCCAGCAGCTTGGCTCTAAACACTGAAGCTTTCTTT
CDR3aa: CASSLALNTEAFF

v_gene: TRBV5-5
j_gene: TRBJ2-7
d_gene: .
abundance: .
CDR3nt: TGTGCCAGCAGCCCCGTATTGGGGGTCACCTACGAGCAGTACTTC
CDR3aa: CASSPVLGVTYEQYF

v_gene: TRBV6-6
j_gene: TRBJ1-1
d_gene: .
abundance: .
CDR3nt: TGTGCCACCCTCAGGGGTTATGACAACACTGAAGCTTTCTTT
CDR3aa: CATLRGYDNTEAFF

v_gene: TRBV5-1
j_gene: TRBJ2-7
d_gene: .
abundance: .
CDR3nt: TGCGCCAGCAGCTTGTCTGTCGGAAGATACTCCTACGAGCAGTACTTC
CDR3aa: CASSLSVGRYSYEQYF

v_gene: TRBV6-6
j_gene: TRBJ1-5
d_gene: TRBD1
abundance: .
CDR3nt: TGTGCCAGCATCTCTGACAGGGAAAATCAGCCCCAGCATTTT
CDR3aa: CASISDRENQPQHF

v_gene: TRBV7-8
j_gene: TRBJ2-1
d_gene: .
abundance: once
CDR3nt: TGTGCCAGCAGCGTTGGGGACTACAATGAGCAGTTCTTC
CDR3aa: CASSVGDYNEQFF

v_gene: TRBV19
j_gene: TRBJ2-1
d_gene: .
abundance: .
CDR3nt: TGTGCCAGCTCCCTCGGAGGGTTCGACTATGAGCAGTTCTTC
CDR3aa: CASSLGGFDYEQFF

v_gene: TRBV5-1
j_gene: TRBJ2-7
d_gene: .
abundance: .
CDR3nt: TGCGCCAGCAGCTTGGTGGGGGGCTTGAGCTCCTACGAGCAGTACTTC
CDR3aa: CASSLVGGLSSYEQYF

v_gene: TRBV19
j_gene: TRBJ2-2
d_gene: TRBD2
abundance: .
CDR3nt: TGTGCCAGTCTTTCGGGACTAGCGGGAGCGGTGGGGGAGCTGTTTTTT
CDR3aa: CASLSGLAGAVGELFF

v_gene: TRBV7-9
j_gene: TRBJ2-1
d_gene: .
abundance: .
CDR3nt: TGTGCCAGCAGCTTACGAGGGAGCTCCTACAATGAGCAGTTCTTC
CDR3aa: CASSLRGSSYNEQFF

v_gene: TRBV6-1
j_gene: TRBJ1-2
d_gene: .
abundance: .
CDR3nt: TGTGCCAGCAATCAGGGGCTTGGGTATGGCTACACCTTC
CDR3aa: CASNQGLGYGYTF

v_gene: TRBV6-6
j_gene: TRBJ2-7
d_gene: TRBD1
abundance: .
CDR3nt: TGTGCCAGCAGTCCGACAGGGGGGTACGAGCAGTACTTC
CDR3aa: CASSPTGGYEQYF

v_gene: TRBV7-3
j_gene: TRBJ2-1
d_gene: .
abundance: .
CDR3nt: TGTGCCAGCAGCTCCGACTTGAACAATGAGCAGTTCTTC
CDR3aa: CASSSDLNNEQFF

v_gene: TRBV9
j_gene: TRBJ2-1
d_gene: .
abundance: .
CDR3nt: TGTGCCAGCAGCGTCGGGCCCTTCCGTTACAATGAGCAGTTCTTC
CDR3aa: CASSVGPFRYNEQFF

v_gene: TRBV11-1
j_gene: TRBJ1-1
d_gene: TRBD1
abundance: medium-sized
CDR3nt: TGTGCCAGCAGCACAACAGGGGGCACTGAAGCTTTCTTT
CDR3aa: CASSTTGGTEAFF

v_gene: TRBV7-9
j_gene: TRBJ1-1
d_gene: .
abundance: .
CDR3nt: TGTGCCAGCAGAAAAAAGGGCCCACAGACTGAAGCTTTCTTT
CDR3aa: CASRKKGPQTEAFF

v_gene: TRBV29-1
j_gene: TRBJ2-5
d_gene: .
abundance: .
CDR3nt: TGCAGCGTTGAGCGTGGTGGTGAGACCCAGTACTTC
CDR3aa: CSVERGGETQYF

v_gene: TRBV30
j_gene: TRBJ1-1
d_gene: .
abundance: .
CDR3nt: TGTGTCGGGAGCCTGAACACTGAAGCTTTCTTT
CDR3aa: CVGSLNTEAFF

v_gene: TRBV11-2
j_gene: TRBJ2-7
d_gene: .
abundance: .
CDR3nt: TGTGCCAGCAGCTTACGGGCAGGAGGGTACGAGCAGTACTTC
CDR3aa: CASSLRAGGYEQYF

v_gene: TRBV12-5
j_gene: TRBJ1-3
d_gene: .
abundance: .
CDR3nt: TGTGCTAGTGTTCCGGCTTCTGGAAACACCATATATTTT
CDR3aa: CASVPASGNTIYF

v_gene: TRBV19
j_gene: TRBJ2-7
d_gene: .
abundance: .
CDR3nt: TGTGCCAGTAGTCTGGTTGGGGACGTAGCCTACGAGCAGTACTTC
CDR3aa: CASSLVGDVAYEQYF

v_gene: TRBV13
j_gene: TRBJ2-1
d_gene: .
abundance: .
CDR3nt: TGTGCCAGCAGCTTCGATAGCCGTAATGAGCAGTTCTTC
CDR3aa: CASSFDSRNEQFF

v_gene: TRBV11-3
j_gene: TRBJ2-5
d_gene: TRBD2
abundance: .
CDR3nt: TGTGCCAGCGGACAAGCGGGAGGAAGGGAGACCCAGTACTTC
CDR3aa: CASGQAGGRETQYF

v_gene: TRBV9
j_gene: TRBJ2-5
d_gene: .
abundance: few
CDR3nt: TGTGCCAGCAGCCCCCAACTTAAGTACCAAGAGACCCAGTACTTC
CDR3aa: CASSPQLKYQETQYF

v_gene: TRBV9
j_gene: TRBJ2-5
d_gene: TRBD1
abundance: .
CDR3nt: TGTGCCAGCAGCGCTACAGGGGGCTGGGAGACCCAGTACTTC
CDR3aa: CASSATGGWETQYF

v_gene: TRBV9
j_gene: TRBJ1-1
d_gene: .
abundance: .
CDR3nt: TGTGCCAGCAGCGTAGGTAACGTGAACACTGAAGCTTTCTTT
CDR3aa: CASSVGNVNTEAFF

v_gene: TRBV30
j_gene: TRBJ2-3
d_gene: .
abundance: .
CDR3nt: TGTGCCGCGGTAGTCGAAAATACGCAGTATTTT
CDR3aa: CAAVVENTQYF

v_gene: TRBV6-5
j_gene: TRBJ1-3
d_gene: .
abundance: .
CDR3nt: TGTGCCAGCAGTCAAAGGACAGTGGGAAACACCATATATTTT
CDR3aa: CASSQRTVGNTIYF

v_gene: TRBV7-9
j_gene: TRBJ1-2
d_gene: .
abundance: .
CDR3nt: TGTGCCAGCAGCTTAGAACCTTCCTATGGCTACACCTTC
CDR3aa: CASSLEPSYGYTF

v_gene: TRBV5-1
j_gene: TRBJ2-7
d_gene: TRBD2
abundance: .
CDR3nt: TGCGCCAGCAGATTAGCGGGAGGAGAAGAGCAGTACTTC
CDR3aa: CASRLAGGEEQYF

v_gene: TRBV19
j_gene: TRBJ2-7
d_gene: .
abundance: few
CDR3nt: TGTGCCACCCAGGGGCTACCCTACGAGCAGTACTTC
CDR3aa: CATQGLPYEQYF

v_gene: TRBV6-1
j_gene: TRBJ2-2
d_gene: TRBD1
abundance: .
CDR3nt: TGTGCCAGCGATAGGGGGCGGGACACCGGGGAGCTGTTTTTT
CDR3aa: CASDRGRDTGELFF